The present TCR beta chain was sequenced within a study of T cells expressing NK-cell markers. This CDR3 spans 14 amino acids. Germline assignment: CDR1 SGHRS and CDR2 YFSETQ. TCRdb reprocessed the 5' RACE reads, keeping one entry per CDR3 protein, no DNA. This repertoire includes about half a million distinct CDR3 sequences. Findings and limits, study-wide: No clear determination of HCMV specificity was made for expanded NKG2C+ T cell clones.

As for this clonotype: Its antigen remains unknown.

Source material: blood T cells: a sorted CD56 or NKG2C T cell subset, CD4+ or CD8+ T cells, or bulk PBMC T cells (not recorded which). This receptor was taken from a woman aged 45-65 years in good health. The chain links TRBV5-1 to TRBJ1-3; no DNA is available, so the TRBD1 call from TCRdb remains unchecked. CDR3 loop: CASRSAGGRNTIYF.